These T cell receptor beta chains were read from a single sample in a study of neoadjuvant anti-PD-1 for oral cavity cancer. The assay was immunoSEQ multiplex PCR, and TCRdb's table has in-frame clones only and misses some. This sample has more than 15,000 clones; around 66% occur once, and the top ten carry about 3%. The input for sequencing was PBMCs, taken before nivolumab (anti-PD-1) treatment. The receptors shown here come from a person between 35 and 79 years old with oral cavity squamous cell carcinoma. CDR3s include the opening cysteine and the closing phenylalanine or tryptophan. Each record gives: V gene, J gene, D gene, clone size, CDR3 DNA, CDR3 protein. The D gene is left open where the match is weak. Only some rows state a clone size, as once, few, many or a class for expanded clones.

V gene: TRBV5-1
J gene: TRBJ1-3
D gene: NA
clone size: NA
CDR3 DNA: TGCGCCAGCAGCCCGCAGGGAACTGGAAACACCATATATTTT
CDR3 protein: CASSPQGTGNTIYF

V gene: TRBV9
J gene: TRBJ2-7
D gene: NA
clone size: few
CDR3 DNA: TGTGCCAGCAGCGTTGGGATCTCGCCCTACGAGCAGTACTTC
CDR3 protein: CASSVGISPYEQYF

V gene: TRBV2
J gene: TRBJ2-3
D gene: TRBD2
clone size: NA
CDR3 DNA: TGTGCCAGCAGTTATCGACTAGCTCCAGATACGCAGTATTTT
CDR3 protein: CASSYRLAPDTQYF

V gene: TRBV5-1
J gene: TRBJ2-1
D gene: NA
clone size: NA
CDR3 DNA: TGCGCCAGCAGCTTTGGAGATCTGGGCAATGAGCAGTTCTTC
CDR3 protein: CASSFGDLGNEQFF

V gene: TRBV6-1
J gene: TRBJ1-2
D gene: NA
clone size: NA
CDR3 DNA: TGTGCCAGCAGTGAATGGGGGCCCGTAGGCTATGGCTACACCTTC
CDR3 protein: CASSEWGPVGYGYTF

V gene: TRBV9
J gene: TRBJ1-1
D gene: NA
clone size: few
CDR3 DNA: TGTGCCAGCAGCGTAGACTCCGGGGGTAACACTGAAGCTTTCTTT
CDR3 protein: CASSVDSGGNTEAFF

V gene: TRBV6-5
J gene: TRBJ1-5
D gene: NA
clone size: few
CDR3 DNA: TGTGCCAGCAGGCCCAGTAGCAATCAGCCCCAGCATTTT
CDR3 protein: CASRPSSNQPQHF

V gene: TRBV7-3
J gene: TRBJ2-5
D gene: NA
clone size: NA
CDR3 DNA: TGTGCCAGCAGCTTACGAGGGCAAGAGACCCAGTACTTC
CDR3 protein: CASSLRGQETQYF

V gene: TRBV19
J gene: TRBJ2-2
D gene: NA
clone size: NA
CDR3 DNA: TGTGCCAGTAGTACGGAACAGCGCACCGGGGAGCTGTTTTTT
CDR3 protein: CASSTEQRTGELFF

V gene: TRBV12-2
J gene: TRBJ2-2
D gene: NA
clone size: NA
CDR3 DNA: TGTGCAAGTCGCCCCATCCCCCGTTCGGGGCGGGACCCCGGGGAGCTGTTTTTT
CDR3 protein: CASRPIPRSGRDPGELFF

V gene: TRBV6-5
J gene: TRBJ1-2
D gene: NA
clone size: once
CDR3 DNA: TGTGCCAGCAGTTACCTCCAAGGGGGGAACTATGGCTACACCTTC
CDR3 protein: CASSYLQGGNYGYTF

V gene: TRBV28
J gene: TRBJ2-5
D gene: NA
clone size: NA
CDR3 DNA: TGTGCCAGCAGCCAAGGTGGGGCCCAAGAGACCCAGTACTTC
CDR3 protein: CASSQGGAQETQYF

V gene: TRBV2
J gene: TRBJ2-3
D gene: TRBD2
clone size: NA
CDR3 DNA: TGTGCCAGCAAACAGGATAGCGGGAGTACAGATACGCAGTATTTT
CDR3 protein: CASKQDSGSTDTQYF

V gene: TRBV6-6
J gene: TRBJ1-5
D gene: NA
clone size: once
CDR3 DNA: TGTGCCAGCAGTTACGGGGCCAGAGTAGGTCAGCCCCAGCATTTT
CDR3 protein: CASSYGARVGQPQHF

V gene: TRBV5-1
J gene: TRBJ2-5
D gene: NA
clone size: NA
CDR3 DNA: TGCGCCAGCAGTGTGGGGACTCCAGATGGGCAAGAGACCCAGTACTTC
CDR3 protein: CASSVGTPDGQETQYF

V gene: TRBV6-6
J gene: TRBJ2-2
D gene: NA
clone size: NA
CDR3 DNA: TGTGCCAGCAGTTACTCTTTTCCCGTTAACACCGGGGAGCTGTTTTTT
CDR3 protein: CASSYSFPVNTGELFF

V gene: TRBV6-1
J gene: TRBJ2-2
D gene: NA
clone size: NA
CDR3 DNA: TGTGCCAGCAGTGAAGTCCCCGCAGGAGGGGCGAACACCGGGGAGCTGTTTTTT
CDR3 protein: CASSEVPAGGANTGELFF